This T cell receptor beta chain is drawn from a study of blood T cell repertoires in COVID-19. The germline V gene has CDR1 MNHEY and CDR2 SVGAGI. The V and J ends lost 2 bases and 4 bases respectively, with 14 bases between them. CDR3 length: 15 amino acids. Repertoires were generated with immunoSEQ multiplex PCR, while TCRdb's copy carries only in-frame clones and drops some. The repertoire includes under 300,000 clones, around 90% of them detected once, and 1.7% sits in the top ten. The specimen was PBMCs or T cells enriched from blood (not recorded which). The source of this sequence is a woman in her thirties or forties who had recovered from COVID-19. The rearrangement uses TRBV6-5 and TRBJ2-5; D is ambiguous. CDR3 amino acids: CASSYAFRVAETQYF. The CDR3 DNA sequence: TGTGCCAGCAGTTACGCTTTCCGGGTGGCAGAGACCCAGTACTTC.